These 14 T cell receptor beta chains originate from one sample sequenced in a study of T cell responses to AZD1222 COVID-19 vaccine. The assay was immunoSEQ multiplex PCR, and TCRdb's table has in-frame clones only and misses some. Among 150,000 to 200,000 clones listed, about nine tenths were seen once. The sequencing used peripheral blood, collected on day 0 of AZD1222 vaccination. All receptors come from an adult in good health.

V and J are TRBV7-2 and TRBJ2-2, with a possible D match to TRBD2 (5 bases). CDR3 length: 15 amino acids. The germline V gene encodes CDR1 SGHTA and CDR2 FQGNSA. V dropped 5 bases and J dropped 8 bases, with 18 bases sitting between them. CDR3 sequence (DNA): TGTGCCAGCAGCCTCTTGGTCCGGGGTGGAGGGGAGCTGTTTTTT. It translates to CASSLLVRGGGELFF.

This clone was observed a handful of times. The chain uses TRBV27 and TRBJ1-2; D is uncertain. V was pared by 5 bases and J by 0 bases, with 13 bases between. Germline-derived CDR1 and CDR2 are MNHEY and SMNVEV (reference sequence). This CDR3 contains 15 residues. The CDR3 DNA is TGTGCCAGCAGTCCCGAGACGGGAGCTAACTATGGCTACACCTTC. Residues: CASSPETGANYGYTF.

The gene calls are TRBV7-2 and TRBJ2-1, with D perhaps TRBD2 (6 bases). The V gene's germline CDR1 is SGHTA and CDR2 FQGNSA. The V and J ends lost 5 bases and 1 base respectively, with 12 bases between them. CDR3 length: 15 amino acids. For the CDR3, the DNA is TGTGCCAGCAGCCCGATGGAGGGATCCTACAATGAGCAGTTCTTC. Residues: CASSPMEGSYNEQFF.

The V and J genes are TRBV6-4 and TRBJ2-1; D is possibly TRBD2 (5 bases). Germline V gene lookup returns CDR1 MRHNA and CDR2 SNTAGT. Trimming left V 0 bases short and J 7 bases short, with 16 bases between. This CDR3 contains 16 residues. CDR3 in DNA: TGTGCCAGCAGTGACTCGACCGGAGGAAGTGTGAATGAGCAGTTCTTC. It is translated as CASSDSTGGSVNEQFF.

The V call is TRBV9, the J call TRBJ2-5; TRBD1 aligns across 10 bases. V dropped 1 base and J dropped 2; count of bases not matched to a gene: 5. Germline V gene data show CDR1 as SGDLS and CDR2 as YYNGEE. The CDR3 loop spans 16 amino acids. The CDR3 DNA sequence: TGTGCCAGCAGCGTAACCGGGACAGGGGATCAAGAGACCCAGTACTTC. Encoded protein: CASSVTGTGDQETQYF.

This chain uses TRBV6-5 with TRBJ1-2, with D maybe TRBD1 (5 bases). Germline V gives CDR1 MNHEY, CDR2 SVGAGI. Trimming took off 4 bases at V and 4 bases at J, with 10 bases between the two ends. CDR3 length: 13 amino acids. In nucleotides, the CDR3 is TGTGCCAGCAGTTTACAGGTTGCCTATGGCTACACCTTC. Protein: CASSLQVAYGYTF.

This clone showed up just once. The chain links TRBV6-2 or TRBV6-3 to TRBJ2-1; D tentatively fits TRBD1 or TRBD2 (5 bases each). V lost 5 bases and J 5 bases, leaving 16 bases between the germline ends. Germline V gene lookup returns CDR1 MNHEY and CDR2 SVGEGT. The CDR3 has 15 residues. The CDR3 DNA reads TGTGCCAGCAGTAAATTCCGGGGACGGAACAATGAGCAGTTCTTC. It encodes CASSKFRGRNNEQFF.

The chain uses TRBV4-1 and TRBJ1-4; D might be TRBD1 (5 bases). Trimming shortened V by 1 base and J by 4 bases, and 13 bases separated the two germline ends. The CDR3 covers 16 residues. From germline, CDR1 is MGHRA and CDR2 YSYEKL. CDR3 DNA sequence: TGCGCCAGCAGCCAAGGGCAGGGTGTAGGTAATGAAAAACTGTTTTTT. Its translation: CASSQGQGVGNEKLFF.

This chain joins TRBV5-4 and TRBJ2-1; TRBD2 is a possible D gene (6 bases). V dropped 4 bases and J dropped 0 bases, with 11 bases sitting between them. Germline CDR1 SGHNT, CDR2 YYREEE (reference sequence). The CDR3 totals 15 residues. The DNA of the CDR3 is TGTGCCAGCAGCGCGACCGGGAGCTCCTACAATGAGCAGTTCTTC. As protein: CASSATGSSYNEQFF.

This CDR3 reads CASSRKTENTEAFF. The CDR3 nucleotides are TGTGCCAGCAGCCGCAAGACAGAGAACACTGAAGCTTTCTTT. The chain employs TRBV5-4 and TRBJ1-1, with a weak D call TRBD1 (5 bases). Germline CDR1 and CDR2: SGHNT and YYREEE (reference sequence). The length of the CDR3 is 14 residues. Trimming removed 4 bases from V and 1 base from J, with 11 bases in between.

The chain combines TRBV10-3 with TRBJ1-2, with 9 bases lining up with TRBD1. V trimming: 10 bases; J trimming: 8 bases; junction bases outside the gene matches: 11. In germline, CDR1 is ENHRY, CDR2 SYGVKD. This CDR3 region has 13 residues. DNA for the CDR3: TGTGCCACCTACAGGGGGCAGGCGGGAGGCTACACCTTC. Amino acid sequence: CATYRGQAGGYTF.

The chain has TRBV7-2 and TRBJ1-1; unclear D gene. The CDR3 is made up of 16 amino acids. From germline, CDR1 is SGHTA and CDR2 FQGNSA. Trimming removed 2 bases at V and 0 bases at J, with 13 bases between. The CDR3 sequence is CASSLRSALMNTEAFF. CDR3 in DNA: TGTGCCAGCAGCTTACGGTCAGCCCTTATGAACACTGAAGCTTTCTTT.

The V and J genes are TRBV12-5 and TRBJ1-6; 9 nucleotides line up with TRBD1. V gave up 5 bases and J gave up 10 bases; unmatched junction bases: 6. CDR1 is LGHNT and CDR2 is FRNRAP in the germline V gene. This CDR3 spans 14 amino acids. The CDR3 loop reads CASGPGQGISPLHF. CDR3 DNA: TGTGCTAGTGGTCCGGGACAGGGAATCTCACCCCTCCACTTT. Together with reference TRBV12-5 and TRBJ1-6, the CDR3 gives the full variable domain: DARVTQTPRHKVTEMGQEVTMRCQPILGHNTVFWYRQTMMQGLELLAYFRNRAPLDDSGMPKDRFSAEMPDATLATLKIQPSEPRDSAVYFCASGPGQGISPLHFGNGTRLTVT.

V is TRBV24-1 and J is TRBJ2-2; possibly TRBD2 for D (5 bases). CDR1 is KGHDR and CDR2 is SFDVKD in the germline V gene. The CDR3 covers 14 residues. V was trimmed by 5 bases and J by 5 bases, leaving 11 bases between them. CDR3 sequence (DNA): TGTGCCACCAGTGTCGGGGAGAGGACCGGGGAGCTGTTTTTT. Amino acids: CATSVGERTGELFF.